The source of this TCR beta chain is a study of T-cell reconstitution after alpha-beta-depleted transplantation in children (dated by TCRdb to about 2016). As for the study more broadly: Using TCR repertoire profiling, the study followed T-cell immune reconstitution in a quantitative way in children after TCRalphabeta/CD19-depleted allogeneic hematopoietic cell transplantation.

This sample's treatment or condition label indicates: allogeneic hematopoietic cell transplantation with graft depleted of TCRalphabeta T cells and CD19 B cells. The transplant recipients were children given TCRalphabeta/CD19-depleted allogeneic hematopoietic cell grafts. CDR1 and CDR2 are drawn from the germline V gene (reference sequence): SGHKS, YYEKEE. V is reduced by 1 base and J by 4 bases, leaving a spacing of 15 bases between them. Reading from cysteine to phenylalanine, the CDR3 counts 16 amino acids. This entry keeps only the CDR3 DNA: 48 bases, framed from base 1. To note about this clonotype: Its recognized antigen is unknown. The sample holds no much larger clone one base away, and base qualities are not on file.

Receptors were amplified or captured by PCR. This sample was sequenced with an Illumina HiSeq 2500. TCR libraries were prepared with molecular barcoding, using unique molecular identifiers to normalize TCRbeta repertoire quantification. Using fastp at Q25 and MiXCR, TCRdb reprocessed the public reads and kept productive beta chains. CDR3 protein duplicates are merged, each entry listing the most common genes and DNA. The sample table shows roughly 250,000 distinct CDR3 sequences, and 6.5% to 10% are seen once. Under 8% of the sample is in the top ten clones. Summary of the overall study and its limitations: In some patients, the high TCRbeta diversity seen at day 60 was put down to recipient T cells and intrathymic progenitors that had survived conditioning. Over the following months the frequencies of hyperexpanded clones went down, and after one year T-cell counts and TCRbeta diversity were mostly credited to newly produced T cells. The apparently early alphabetaT-cell count recovery about two months after transplant was reportedly dependent on only several hundred rapidly expanded clones derived from non-depleted graft cells.

The chain is encoded by TRBV5-5 joined to TRBJ2-1; D gene: possibly TRBD2, on 6 matching bases. The sequenced sample was PBMCs, mostly from graft donor cells, obtained 180 days after TCRalphabeta/CD19-depleted stem cell transplant. This clonotype was obtained from a male patient under 18 who had a stem cell transplant for acute lymphoblastic leukemia, so the T cells may come from the graft donor. At the DNA level, the sequence is TGTGCCAGCAGCTTGCGGCCGGTAGCGGAATACAATGAGCAGTTCTTC. Its protein product is CASSLRPVAEYNEQFF.